The rows below give T cell receptor beta chains drawn from one sample of a study of blood T cell repertoires in COVID-19. Clones were sequenced by immunoSEQ multiplex PCR, and TCRdb holds only the in-frame ones, with some missing. The table has about 74,000 clones, around 90% seen once. The sample consisted of peripheral blood. The receptors were gathered from a woman at least 80 years old with active or convalescent COVID-19. Both conserved end residues are part of each CDR3. Fields, in order: J gene, D gene, V gene, clone size, CDR3 protein, CDR3 DNA. The D gene is left open where the match is weak. Size is omitted from some rows. Given values are once, few, many or a class for expanded clones.

J: TRBJ1-5
D: .
V: TRBV6-1
size: .
CDR3: CASSDPNQPQHF
DNA: TGTGCCAGCAGTGACCCTAATCAGCCCCAGCATTTT

J: TRBJ1-1
D: .
V: TRBV4-1
size: once
CDR3: CASSQAPTDRLNTEAFF
DNA: TGCGCCAGCAGCCAAGCACCCACAGACAGGCTGAACACTGAAGCTTTCTTT

J: TRBJ1-2
D: TRBD1
V: TRBV5-1
size: .
CDR3: CASSLEGQGDGYTF
DNA: TGCGCCAGCAGCTTGGAGGGACAGGGTGATGGCTACACCTTC

J: TRBJ2-1
D: TRBD2
V: TRBV3-1/TRBV3-2
size: .
CDR3: CASSPKIVGAGGHNEQFF
DNA: TGTGCCAGCAGCCCCAAGATCGTAGGGGCGGGGGGGCACAATGAGCAGTTCTTC

J: TRBJ1-3
D: TRBD1
V: TRBV4-1
size: .
CDR3: CASSLRTGGNTIYF
DNA: TGCGCCAGCAGCCTCCGGACAGGGGGAAACACCATATATTTT

J: TRBJ1-2
D: TRBD1
V: TRBV7-9
size: .
CDR3: CASSQGGDFIGYGYTF
DNA: TGTGCCAGCAGTCAAGGGGGCGATTTTATAGGGTATGGCTACACCTTC

J: TRBJ2-5
D: .
V: TRBV5-1
size: .
CDR3: CASSPLRASETQYF
DNA: TGCGCCAGCAGCCCACTCAGGGCTTCCGAGACCCAGTACTTC

J: TRBJ1-6
D: .
V: TRBV5-4
size: .
CDR3: CASSLDSWAGSSPLHF
DNA: TGTGCCAGCAGCTTGGATAGTTGGGCAGGGTCTTCACCCCTCCACTTT

J: TRBJ1-4
D: .
V: TRBV5-4
size: once
CDR3: CASSLTVNEKLFF
DNA: TGTGCCAGCAGCTTGACAGTTAATGAAAAACTGTTTTTT

J: TRBJ1-1
D: .
V: TRBV7-9
size: .
CDR3: CASSRLLGGDTEAFF
DNA: TGTGCCAGCAGCCGCCTTCTAGGGGGAGACACTGAAGCTTTCTTT

J: TRBJ1-2
D: .
V: TRBV6-5
size: .
CDR3: CATGVQGLALGGYTF
DNA: TGTGCCACCGGAGTCCAGGGCTTGGCGTTGGGTGGCTACACCTTC

J: TRBJ2-6
D: TRBD1
V: TRBV18
size: .
CDR3: CASSPTWGTGASGANVLTF
DNA: TGTGCCAGCTCACCAACCTGGGGGACAGGGGCCTCTGGGGCCAACGTCCTGACTTTC

J: TRBJ1-2
D: TRBD1
V: TRBV4-3
size: .
CDR3: CASSQEGTGRGGYTF
DNA: TGCGCCAGCAGCCAAGAGGGGACAGGTCGGGGTGGCTACACCTTC

J: TRBJ1-3
D: .
V: TRBV4-3
size: .
CDR3: CASSQLYSPGNTIYF
DNA: TGCGCCAGCAGCCAACTCTACAGCCCTGGAAACACCATATATTTT

J: TRBJ2-5
D: .
V: TRBV6-6
size: .
CDR3: CASSYEGMLAETQYF
DNA: TGTGCCAGCAGTTATGAGGGTATGCTTGCAGAGACCCAGTACTTC

J: TRBJ1-2
D: TRBD1
V: TRBV18
size: .
CDR3: CASSSGQGYGYTF
DNA: TGTGCCAGCTCGTCAGGACAGGGCTATGGCTACACCTTC

J: TRBJ1-1
D: .
V: TRBV29-1
size: .
CDR3: CSVEEGPGTEAFF
DNA: TGCAGCGTTGAAGAAGGTCCAGGAACTGAAGCTTTCTTT

J: TRBJ2-7
D: .
V: TRBV10-3
size: .
CDR3: CAIRGGYEQYF
DNA: TGTGCCATCAGGGGGGGTTACGAGCAGTACTTC

J: TRBJ1-2
D: TRBD1
V: TRBV6-4
size: .
CDR3: CASPGTVYGYTF
DNA: TGTGCCAGCCCAGGGACAGTTTATGGCTACACCTTC

J: TRBJ2-7
D: .
V: TRBV24-1
size: .
CDR3: CATSDLPDSPYEQYF
DNA: TGTGCCACCAGTGATTTGCCGGACAGTCCCTACGAGCAGTACTTC

J: TRBJ2-4
D: .
V: TRBV3-1/TRBV3-2
size: .
CDR3: CASTLQGDNIQYF
DNA: TGTGCCAGTACACTACAGGGAGACAACATTCAGTACTTC

J: TRBJ2-2
D: TRBD1
V: TRBV5-4
size: .
CDR3: CASRPGQVNTGELFF
DNA: TGTGCCAGCAGACCTGGACAGGTGAACACCGGGGAGCTGTTTTTT

J: TRBJ2-1
D: TRBD2
V: TRBV7-8
size: few
CDR3: CASSLSSGVNNEQFF
DNA: TGTGCCAGCAGCCTTTCCAGCGGGGTAAACAATGAGCAGTTCTTC

J: TRBJ2-2
D: TRBD2
V: TRBV27
size: .
CDR3: CASSLRATPPSGVFTGELFF
DNA: TGTGCCAGCAGCTTAAGGGCCACCCCTCCTAGCGGGGTATTCACCGGGGAGCTGTTTTTT

J: TRBJ1-2
D: TRBD1
V: TRBV19
size: .
CDR3: CASSTDRAGGYTF
DNA: TGTGCCAGTAGTACTGACAGGGCAGGTGGCTACACCTTC

J: TRBJ2-7
D: .
V: TRBV9
size: .
CDR3: CASSAERRATPYEQYF
DNA: TGTGCCAGCAGTGCAGAGCGTAGAGCTACCCCCTACGAGCAGTACTTC

J: TRBJ2-5
D: TRBD2
V: TRBV4-1
size: .
CDR3: CASSQVDSGGYQETQYF
DNA: TGCGCCAGCAGCCAAGTTGACAGCGGGGGGTACCAAGAGACCCAGTACTTC

J: TRBJ1-2
D: TRBD1
V: TRBV28
size: once
CDR3: CAISPGQVYGYTF
DNA: TGTGCCATCTCCCCGGGACAGGTCTATGGCTACACCTTC

J: TRBJ1-6
D: .
V: TRBV3-1/TRBV3-2
size: .
CDR3: CASSQQNSYNSPLHF
DNA: TGTGCCAGCAGCCAACAGAACTCCTATAATTCACCCCTCCACTTT

J: TRBJ2-1
D: TRBD2
V: TRBV14
size: .
CDR3: CASSPRLAGLSYNEQFF
DNA: TGTGCCAGCAGCCCTCGATTAGCGGGGCTAAGCTACAATGAGCAGTTCTTC

J: TRBJ1-5
D: TRBD1
V: TRBV7-9
size: .
CDR3: CASSQSGTGLYQPQHF
DNA: TGTGCCAGCAGCCAGTCCGGGACAGGACTATATCAGCCCCAGCATTTT

J: TRBJ2-5
D: .
V: TRBV2
size: .
CDR3: CASTREETQYF
DNA: TGTGCCAGCACTCGTGAGGAGACCCAGTACTTC

J: TRBJ2-1
D: TRBD1
V: TRBV2
size: .
CDR3: CASTGQGNNEQFF
DNA: TGTGCCAGCACCGGACAGGGGAACAATGAGCAGTTCTTC

J: TRBJ1-3
D: .
V: TRBV29-1
size: .
CDR3: CSGAGPGNTIYF
DNA: TGCAGCGGGGCGGGCCCTGGAAACACCATATATTTT

J: TRBJ2-7
D: TRBD1
V: TRBV4-1
size: few
CDR3: CASSHYGQDYEQYF
DNA: TGCGCCAGCAGCCATTACGGACAGGACTACGAGCAGTACTTC

J: TRBJ2-2
D: .
V: TRBV4-3
size: .
CDR3: CASSQDPGTTNTGELFF
DNA: TGCGCCAGCAGCCAAGACCCGGGTACTACGAACACCGGGGAGCTGTTTTTT

J: TRBJ2-1
D: TRBD1
V: TRBV5-1
size: .
CDR3: CASSLGTGQFF
DNA: TGCGCCAGCAGCCTAGGGACAGGCCAGTTCTTC

J: TRBJ2-3
D: TRBD2
V: TRBV29-1
size: .
CDR3: CSGYVTSGTDTQYF
DNA: TGCAGCGGGTATGTGACTAGCGGAACAGATACGCAGTATTTT

J: TRBJ2-1
D: .
V: TRBV7-2
size: .
CDR3: CASSNPGLSYNEQFF
DNA: TGTGCCAGCAGCAACCCGGGACTGAGCTACAATGAGCAGTTCTTC

J: TRBJ2-1
D: .
V: TRBV15
size: .
CDR3: CATSRDPAREQFF
DNA: TGTGCCACCAGCAGAGATCCCGCGCGGGAGCAGTTCTTC

J: TRBJ1-6
D: .
V: TRBV6-2/TRBV6-3
size: .
CDR3: CASSYEARTEPSSYNSPLHF
DNA: TGTGCCAGCAGTTACGAGGCCCGGACAGAACCCAGCTCCTATAATTCACCCCTCCACTTT

J: TRBJ2-5
D: TRBD2
V: TRBV10-3
size: .
CDR3: CAISLGSGDGETQYF
DNA: TGTGCCATCAGTCTAGGTAGCGGGGATGGAGAGACCCAGTACTTC

J: TRBJ2-1
D: TRBD2
V: TRBV2
size: .
CDR3: CASREGLAGYNEQFF
DNA: TGTGCCAGCAGAGAGGGACTAGCGGGCTACAATGAGCAGTTCTTC

J: TRBJ1-1
D: TRBD1
V: TRBV7-8
size: .
CDR3: CASSLGRQGTEAFF
DNA: TGTGCCAGCAGCTTAGGTCGACAGGGGACTGAAGCTTTCTTT

J: TRBJ1-2
D: .
V: TRBV12-3/TRBV12-4
size: .
CDR3: CASSPTGSGYTF
DNA: TGTGCCAGCAGCCCCACAGGGTCGGGCTACACCTTC

J: TRBJ1-2
D: .
V: TRBV4-3
size: .
CDR3: CASSQGNSYYGYTF
DNA: TGCGCCAGCAGCCAAGGAAACAGCTACTATGGCTACACCTTC

J: TRBJ1-3
D: .
V: TRBV11-3
size: .
CDR3: CASSFTGGSGNTIYF
DNA: TGTGCCAGCAGCTTCACGGGGGGCTCTGGAAACACCATATATTTT

J: TRBJ2-7
D: .
V: TRBV3-1/TRBV3-2
size: .
CDR3: CASSRSAAFRGVSDEQYF
DNA: TGTGCCAGCAGCCGGTCCGCCGCCTTCAGGGGCGTTAGCGACGAGCAGTACTTC

J: TRBJ2-4
D: TRBD2
V: TRBV3-1/TRBV3-2
size: .
CDR3: CASSQGLALQYF
DNA: TGTGCCAGCAGCCAAGGACTAGCACTTCAGTACTTC

J: TRBJ2-7
D: TRBD1
V: TRBV5-4
size: once
CDR3: CASSQKVQGAPEQYF
DNA: TGTGCCAGCAGCCAAAAAGTACAGGGGGCGCCCGAGCAGTACTTC

J: TRBJ2-2
D: .
V: TRBV12-3/TRBV12-4
size: .
CDR3: CASSLGAGELFF
DNA: TGTGCCAGCAGTTTAGGAGCCGGGGAGCTGTTTTTT

J: TRBJ1-2
D: .
V: TRBV15
size: .
CDR3: CATSRDRKQSYTF
DNA: TGTGCCACCAGCAGAGATCGCAAGCAATCCTACACCTTC

J: TRBJ2-7
D: .
V: TRBV5-6
size: .
CDR3: CASSFQGAYEQYF
DNA: TGTGCCAGCAGCTTCCAAGGGGCCTACGAGCAGTACTTC